These 27 T cell receptor beta chains share one sample of origin, sequenced in a study of technical replicates of blood from several donors. This table comes from immunoSEQ multiplex PCR, and its TCRdb copy is limited to in-frame clones, with some not included. The sample gives over 15,000 clones, more than 75% of which show up once; 9% to 15% is in the top ten. The specimen was PBMCs. Receptors were obtained from a human donor in good health.

This clone came up once. V and J are TRBV2 and TRBJ2-3; a possible D gene is TRBD2 (5 bases). The CDR3 length is 14 residues. V was shortened by 7 bases and J by 1 base, with 12 bases between the two germline ends. Germline loops: CDR1 SNHLY, CDR2 FYNNEI. The CDR3 reads CASKEPLGTDTQYF. DNA of the CDR3: TGTGCCAGCAAAGAACCACTAGGCACAGATACGCAGTATTTT. Drawing the rest from reference TRBV2 and TRBJ2-3, the complete variable domain is EPEVTQTPSHQVTQMGQEVILRCVPISNHLYFYWYRQILGQKVEFLVSFYNNEISEKSEIFDDQFSVERPDGSNFTLKIRSTKLEDSAMYFCASKEPLGTDTQYFGPGTRLTVL.

V usage is TRBV29-1 and J usage is TRBJ2-6; possible D gene TRBD1, 5 bases. V lost 6 bases, J lost 3 bases, and 21 bases lay in between. Germline CDR1 and CDR2: SQVTM and ANQGSEA. This CDR3 has 17 residues. CDR3: CSVRSDSPPFGANVLTF. In DNA, the CDR3 is TGCAGCGTCCGCTCCGACAGTCCACCCTTTGGGGCCAACGTCCTGACTTTC.

This chain links TRBV28 with TRBJ2-7; D is uncertain. V was trimmed by 1 base and J by 7 bases, leaving 17 bases between them. Germline lookup yields CDR1 MDHEN and CDR2 SYDVKM. The CDR3 length is 15 residues. The CDR3 nucleotides are TGTGCCAGCAGTTTATTGAGTTTCGGTGTGAGGGAGCAGTACTTC. This gives the protein CASSLLSFGVREQYF.

This clone is a singleton in its sample. V gene TRBV6-5 combines with J gene TRBJ2-4, with a tentative D call TRBD1 (7 bases). The CDR3 is 14 residues long. The germline V and J ends were trimmed by 0 bases and 9 bases, with 12 bases remaining between them. Germline CDR1 is MNHEY and CDR2 is SVGAGI. This CDR3 is CASSYSIQGGIQYF. The CDR3 coding sequence is TGTGCCAGCAGTTACTCGATTCAGGGGGGCATTCAGTACTTC.

This clone was recorded once. V and J are TRBV28 and TRBJ1-1; 8 bases map to TRBD1. Germline assignment: CDR1 MDHEN and CDR2 SYDVKM. The J segment lost 4 bases and the V segment lost 5 bases, leaving 9 bases of the junction unmatched. This CDR3 is built from 15 residues. The CDR3 DNA follows: TGTGCCAGCAGTCCTGGACAGGGTCCGGTCACTGAAGCTTTCTTT. As protein: CASSPGQGPVTEAFF.

The chain is built from TRBV6-6 and TRBJ1-1; the D is unclear. CDR1 is MNHNY and CDR2 is SVGAGI in the germline V gene (reference sequence). The CDR3 is 13 residues long. V dropped 2 bases and J dropped 4 bases, with 8 bases sitting between them. The CDR3 protein is CASSYGEGTEAFF. The DNA of the CDR3 is TGTGCCAGCAGTTACGGCGAGGGCACTGAAGCTTTCTTT.

The CDR3, as DNA: TGTGCCAGCAGCCCGGGTTCGCAGAGCTATGGCTACACCTTC. It yields the protein CASSPGSQSYGYTF. The rearrangement links TRBV6-5 to TRBJ1-2; no definite D call. There are 14 residues in the CDR3. The germline CDR1 and CDR2 sequences are MNHEY and SVGAGI. The V end lost 6 bases, the J end lost 4 bases, and 15 bases lay between the germline ends.

The J gene is TRBJ2-1, the V gene TRBV13; TRBD2 agrees at 14 bases. The J segment lost 4 bases and the V segment lost 3 bases, leaving 8 bases of the junction unmatched. Germline V lookup: CDR1 PRHDT, CDR2 FYEKMQ (reference sequence). The CDR3 length is 18 residues. The CDR3 coding sequence is TGTGCCAGCAGCTTCCTCCGACTAGCGGGAGGGGTGTACAATGAGCAGTTCTTC. Protein sequence: CASSFLRLAGGVYNEQFF.

The CDR3 DNA reads TGTGCCAGCAGTGAAAGGGCCCCGACAGGGGGCGCGGGCCCCGGGGAGCTGTTTTTT. Translating it yields CASSERAPTGGAGPGELFF. The V and J genes are TRBV2 and TRBJ2-2; TRBD1 agrees at 10 bases. Unmatched junction bases numbered 15, after V lost 2 bases and J lost 6 bases. This CDR3 is 19 amino acids long. Germline CDR1 and CDR2: SNHLY and FYNNEI.

The J gene is TRBJ2-2, the V gene TRBV19, with a weak D call TRBD1 (6 bases). Germline CDR1 and CDR2: LNHDA and SQIVND (reference sequence). V was shortened by 5 bases and J by 0 bases, with 16 bases between the two germline ends. The CDR3 is 17 residues long. The CDR3 DNA reads as TGTGCCAGTAGTGATATAAGAGGACAGACGAACACCGGGGAGCTGTTTTTT. Translating gives CASSDIRGQTNTGELFF.

This clone has more than one count but fewer than ten. The chain employs TRBV27 and TRBJ1-2; 7 bases match TRBD1. Germline trimming cut 6 bases from V and 4 bases from J; bases unmatched to any gene: 5. The CDR3 is made up of 13 amino acids. CDR1 and CDR2 from the germline V gene are MNHEY and SMNVEV (reference sequence). DNA for the CDR3: TGTGCCAGCAGGACACAGGGGTCCTATGGCTACACCTTC. The encoded protein is CASRTQGSYGYTF.

The chain couples TRBV14 to TRBJ2-7, with TRBD1 matching 7 bases. CDR1 and CDR2 from the germline V gene are SGHDN and FVKESK. V trimming: 2 bases; J trimming: 3 bases; junction bases outside the gene matches: 13. This CDR3 comprises 17 residues. CDR3 DNA: TGTGCCAGCAGCCAAAGCCCTATTTGGGACAGACACTACGAGCAGTACTTC. It specifies CASSQSPIWDRHYEQYF.

CDR3 sequence: CASSSSGTTDTQYF. CDR3 nucleotide sequence: TGTGCCAGCAGCTCTAGCGGGACCACAGATACGCAGTATTTT. The chain joins TRBV7-9 to TRBJ2-3, with 9 bases fitting TRBD2. The ends lost 4 bases at V and 2 bases at J; junction bases unmatched: 1. The CDR3 is made up of 14 amino acids. Germline V gives CDR1 SEHNR, CDR2 FQNEAQ (reference sequence). The full variable domain, rest sourced from reference TRBV7-9 and TRBJ2-3, is DTGVSQNPRHKITKRGQNVTFRCDPISEHNRLYWYRQTLGQGPEFLTYFQNEAQLEKSRLLSDRFSAERPKGSFSTLEIQRTEQGDSAMYLCASSSSGTTDTQYFGPGTRLTVL.

The CDR3 DNA reads TGTGCCAGCACTTCTGCGGGGACTAGCGGGAGGAAGCAGTACTTC. Its protein is CASTSAGTSGRKQYF. The gene calls are TRBV27 and TRBJ2-7; the match to TRBD2 covers 15 bases. This CDR3 region has 15 residues. CDR1 is MNHEY, CDR2 SMNVEV, per germline (reference sequence). Trimming took 7 bases from V and 8 from J; bases not matched to a gene: 9.

CDR3 protein: CASSPSASGTYEQYF. The CDR3 nucleotides read TGTGCCAGCTCACCATCCGCTAGCGGAACCTACGAGCAGTACTTC. The gene calls are TRBV18 and TRBJ2-7; 7 bases are shared with TRBD2. The CDR3 totals 15 residues. CDR1 and CDR2 from the germline V gene are KGHSH and LQKENI. V lost 2 bases, J lost 2 bases, and 6 bases stayed unmatched.

This chain connects TRBV7-8 to TRBJ2-3; 7 bases agree with TRBD1. This CDR3 has 15 residues. Trimming removed 2 bases from V and 2 bases from J; junction bases left unmatched: 4. From germline, CDR1 is SGHVS and CDR2 FQNEAQ. CDR3 residues: CASSLYRGPTDTQYF. Here the CDR3 DNA reads TGTGCCAGCAGCTTATACAGGGGCCCCACAGATACGCAGTATTTT.

This chain uses TRBV19 with TRBJ1-5; 8 bases are a match to TRBD1. There are 14 residues in the CDR3. Trimming at V came to 6 bases and at J to 7 bases, leaving 8 bases not matched to a gene. Germline V gene data show CDR1 as LNHDA and CDR2 as SQIVND (reference sequence). The CDR3 DNA reads TGTGCCAGTAGCGCGACAGGGGAAGTGCAGCCCCAGCATTTT. It codes for CASSATGEVQPQHF.

The chain's CDR3 is CASSWDSTNTGELFF. CDR3 sequence (DNA): TGTGCCAGCAGCTGGGACTCCACCAACACCGGGGAGCTGTTTTTT. The chain carries TRBV5-6 and TRBJ2-2; TRBD2 might be the D (6 bases). CDR1 is SGHDT, CDR2 YYEEEE, per germline. Trimming took off 3 bases at V and 2 bases at J, with 11 bases between the two ends. The CDR3 contains 15 residues.

The chain combines TRBV4-1 with TRBJ2-7, with 11 bases fitting TRBD2. CDR1 MGHRA and CDR2 YSYEKL come from the germline V gene. This CDR3 contains 15 residues. The V and J ends lost 3 bases and 2 bases, in that order; junction bases with no gene match: 3. The CDR3 loop reads CASSHLAGGAYEQYF. The DNA for the CDR3 is TGCGCCAGCAGCCATCTAGCGGGAGGAGCCTACGAGCAGTACTTC.

The chain has TRBV11-3 and TRBJ2-5; maybe TRBD2 (5 bases). CDR1 is SGHNT and CDR2 is YENEEA in the germline V gene. With 4 bases removed from V and 7 bases from J, the gap between germline ends came to 10 bases. The CDR3 totals 12 residues. CDR3 nucleotide sequence: TGTGCCAGCAGCTCAAACGAGGGGACCCAGTACTTC. Residues: CASSSNEGTQYF.

This chain uses TRBV5-4 with TRBJ2-3; 12 bases agree with TRBD1. This CDR3 region has 15 residues. V gave up 4 bases and J gave up 6 bases; unmatched junction bases: 6. Germline V gene data show CDR1 as SGHNT and CDR2 as YYREEE (reference sequence). The CDR3 loop reads CASSLGGQGADTQYF. CDR3 sequence (DNA): TGTGCCAGCAGCCTCGGGGGACAGGGGGCGGATACGCAGTATTTT.

The chain recombines TRBV5-4 with TRBJ1-1; the D gene is possibly TRBD1 (5 bases). Germline CDR1 SGHNT, CDR2 YYREEE (reference sequence). The CDR3 consists of 15 residues. The V and J ends lost 4 bases and 1 base respectively, with 14 bases between them. The CDR3 DNA reads as TGTGCCAGCAGCCACCCGGTGACAGAGAACACTGAAGCTTTCTTT. It translates to CASSHPVTENTEAFF.

In this sample, this clone turned up once. The chain links TRBV18 to TRBJ2-3; perhaps TRBD2 as D (6 bases). This CDR3 spans 14 amino acids. Germline V gene data show CDR1 as KGHSH and CDR2 as LQKENI. V lost 1 base and J lost 5, with 10 bases in between. The CDR3 DNA reads TGTGCCAGCTCACCACTAGCGGTAGGAGATACGCAGTATTTT. This sequence encodes CASSPLAVGDTQYF.

This clone was observed a single time. This chain uses TRBV10-3 with TRBJ2-6; the D gene is possibly TRBD1 (5 bases). CDR1 is ENHRY and CDR2 is SYGVKD in the germline V gene. V was clipped by 3 bases and J by 1 base, with 10 bases between them. The CDR3 is 16 amino acids. CDR3 nucleotides: TGTGCCATCAGTGAACTCAGGGTATCTGGGGCCAACGTCCTGACTTTC. This codes for CAISELRVSGANVLTF.

The chain carries TRBV25-1 and TRBJ2-1, with D perhaps TRBD1 (6 bases). Germline V CDR1 and CDR2: MGHDK, SYGVNS. This CDR3 region has 12 residues. V dropped 5 bases and J dropped 8 bases, with 10 bases sitting between them. CDR3 sequence (DNA): TGTGCCAGCAGTTCAAACAGGGATGAGCAGTTCTTC. It specifies CASSSNRDEQFF.

The chain carries TRBV19 and TRBJ1-1; D perhaps matches TRBD1 (5 bases). The V gene lost 6 bases and the J gene lost 4 bases, with 12 bases spanning the gap. This CDR3 contains 13 residues. CDR1 LNHDA and CDR2 SQIVND come from the germline V gene (reference sequence). The DNA of the CDR3 is TGTGCCAGTAGAGGGGATTTAGGCACTGAAGCTTTCTTT. Its translation is CASRGDLGTEAFF. The full variable domain, rest sourced from reference TRBV19 and TRBJ1-1, is DGGITQSPKYLFRKEGQNVTLSCEQNLNHDAMYWYRQDPGQGLRLIYYSQIVNDFQKGDIAEGYSVSREKKESFPLTVTSAQKNPTAFYLCASRGDLGTEAFFGQGTRLTVV.

The chain links TRBV5-4 to TRBJ2-5; D is unclear. The V and J ends lost 1 base and 2 bases respectively, with 6 bases between them. Germline CDR1 is SGHNT and CDR2 is YYREEE (reference sequence). This CDR3 contains 13 residues. Here the CDR3 reads CASSLTEQETQYF. Here the CDR3 DNA reads TGTGCCAGCAGCTTGACAGAGCAAGAGACCCAGTACTTC.